The 2 T cell receptor beta chains in this list originate from one sample, sequenced in a study of immune evolution from preneoplasia to lung adenocarcinoma. Sequencing used immunoSEQ multiplex PCR; TCRdb keeps in-frame clones, though not all of them. Of 8,000 to 10,000 clones listed, approximately 79% are singletons. The sample taken for sequencing was FFPE lung adenocarcinoma in situ tissue. The receptors were gathered from a person aged 80 or over with lung adenocarcinoma.

This clone was observed a few times. The rearrangement joins TRBV7-2 to TRBJ1-2; 8 positions match TRBD1. Trimming took 6 bases from V and 4 from J; bases not matched to a gene: 7. Germline V gene sequence: CDR1 SGHTA, CDR2 FQGNSA. This CDR3 is built from 14 residues. This chain's CDR3 is CASRATGAGYGYTF. The CDR3 DNA sequence: TGTGCCAGCAGAGCGACAGGGGCTGGCTATGGCTACACCTTC.

A single count supports this clone. CDR3 loop: CASSLEGYTDTQYF. The CDR3 DNA reads TGTGCCAGCAGCTTAGAGGGGTACACAGATACGCAGTATTTT. The chain joins TRBV7-2 to TRBJ2-3, with a weak D call TRBD1 (5 bases). Germline CDR1 and CDR2: SGHTA and FQGNSA. The CDR3 sequence is 14 residues long. Trimming left V 1 base short and J 2 bases short, with 7 bases between. The full variable domain, with the rest looked up from reference TRBV7-2 and TRBJ2-3, is GAGVSQSPSNKVTEKGKDVELRCDPISGHTALYWYRQSLGQGLEFLIYFQGNSAPDKSGLPSDRFSAERTGGSVSTLTIQRTQQEDSAVYLCASSLEGYTDTQYFGPGTRLTVL.